The rows below give T cell receptor beta chains drawn from one sample of a study of regulatory T cells in long-lasting Graves disease. TCRdb analysed the multiplex PCR reads with MiXCR anew, one entry per CDR3 protein. The data show about 470,000 distinct CDR3 sequences, 20% to 25% seen once. The sequencing used peripheral blood mononuclear cells (PBMCs), collected when the disease was refractory, from a patient treated with antithyroid drugs. Receptor source: a female donor with Graves disease. The CDR3 runs from the conserved cysteine through the conserved F or W. Each record gives: V gene, CDR3 protein.

>TRBV2
CASSEDWRNIQYF
>TRBV7-2
CASSLNLWMAPTAYGYTF
>TRBV6-1
CASRLMGTGELFF
>TRBV28
CASTPVPYRGRSEQYF
>TRBV6-5
CASSYSTSASGYGYTF
>TRBV6-2/TRBV6-3
CASSYGGGSDTQYF
>TRBV5-1
CASSYAGGAHGAFF
>TRBV7-2
CASSLGPNRSGANVLTF
>TRBV6-5
CASSYFRTSAYEQYF
>TRBV27
CASSSSSGQGDTQYF